These 9 T cell receptor beta chains came from one sample sequenced in a study of blood T cell repertoires in COVID-19. TCRdb's table, derived via immunoSEQ multiplex PCR, lists solely in-frame clones and lacks some. This repertoire shows approximately 230,000 clones, approximately 84% found once; its top ten account for 1.5% to 2%. The sequenced material came from PBMCs or T cells enriched from blood (not recorded which). The receptors were gathered from a man aged 40-49 years who had recovered from COVID-19.

This rearrangement joins TRBV2 to TRBJ1-4; no reliable D call. Between the trimmed V and J ends, which lost 4 bases and 4 bases, there was a span of 10 bases. This CDR3 comprises 14 residues. Germline values: CDR1 SNHLY, CDR2 FYNNEI. CDR3 in DNA: TGTGCCAGCAGTGGGGCATTGAGTAATGAAAAACTGTTTTTT. It translates to CASSGALSNEKLFF.

The chain employs TRBV3-1 (or the pseudogene TRBV3-2) and TRBJ2-1; 14 bases line up with TRBD2. Germline CDR1 and CDR2: LGHDT and YNNKEL (reference sequence). After removal of 1 base from V and 3 bases from J, the junction contained 23 bases not matched to a gene. This CDR3 has 24 amino acids. Here the CDR3 DNA reads TGTGCCAGCAGCCAAGTGGGGACTAGCGGGAGTCCAAGGGGGCTGGGGAGGGGCTACAATGAGCAGTTCTTC. This sequence encodes CASSQVGTSGSPRGLGRGYNEQFF.

The chain uses TRBV6-5 and TRBJ1-2, with 9 bases identical to TRBD1. CDR3 size: 14 residues. Per the germline V gene, CDR1 is MNHEY and CDR2 is SVGAGI. V was clipped by 4 bases and J by 6 bases; unmatched bases: 6. In DNA, the CDR3 is TGTGCCAGCAGTTCGGGACAGGGCCCCGATGGCTACACCTTC. It yields the protein CASSSGQGPDGYTF.

The genes are TRBV6-4 and TRBJ1-4; unclear D gene. Trimming stripped 3 bases from V and 5 bases from J, with 10 bases between. The CDR3 totals 14 residues. Germline-derived CDR1 and CDR2 are MRHNA and SNTAGT. CDR3 bases: TGTGCCAGCAGTGAACATGGGCGAAATGAAAAACTGTTTTTT. It translates to CASSEHGRNEKLFF.

This clone was counted only a few times. The chain uses TRBV19 and TRBJ1-4; D gene uncertain. Trimming took 4 bases from V and 5 from J, leaving 8 bases between them. This CDR3 is 13 amino acids long. CDR1 LNHDA and CDR2 SQIVND come from the germline V gene (reference sequence). The CDR3 sequence is CASSKGRNEKLFF. Here the CDR3 DNA reads TGTGCCAGTAGTAAAGGGAGAAATGAAAAACTGTTTTTT.

The V gene is TRBV10-2, the J gene TRBJ1-5; 8 bases map to TRBD1. Germline V gene lookup returns CDR1 WSHSY and CDR2 SAAADI. The CDR3 has 15 amino acids. V was clipped by 5 bases and J by 5 bases; unmatched bases: 8. The CDR3 reads CASSLDRAKDQPQHF. CDR3 coding DNA: TGCGCCAGCAGTTTGGACAGGGCCAAGGATCAGCCCCAGCATTTT.

This clone appeared a few times. Other DNA sequences in this specimen translate into the identical CDR3. This chain uses TRBV5-1 with TRBJ1-1; D is unclear. This CDR3 has 13 amino acids. CDR1 and CDR2 from the germline V gene are SGHRS and YFSETQ. The ends were cut back, 4 bases at V and 1 base at J, with 8 bases in the middle. The CDR3 reads CASSAQANTEAFF. The CDR3 DNA reads as TGCGCCAGCAGCGCCCAGGCGAACACTGAAGCTTTCTTT. The full variable domain, rest sourced from reference TRBV5-1 and TRBJ1-1, is KAGVTQTPRYLIKTRGQQVTLSCSPISGHRSVSWYQQTPGQGLQFLFEYFSETQRNKGNFPGRFSGRQFSNSRSEMNVSTLELGDSALYLCASSAQANTEAFFGQGTRLTVV.

The V gene is TRBV3-1 (or the pseudogene TRBV3-2), the J gene TRBJ2-7; 7 bases line up with TRBD2. V trimming: 3 bases; J trimming: 2 bases; junction bases outside the gene matches: 7. Germline lookup yields CDR1 LGHDT and CDR2 YNNKEL (reference sequence). The CDR3 sequence is 15 residues long. The CDR3 sequence: CASSHPSGRTYEQYF. The CDR3 DNA reads TGTGCCAGCAGCCACCCTAGCGGACGAACCTACGAGCAGTACTTC.

This clone was seen once. The rearrangement uses TRBV4-3 and TRBJ2-2; D perhaps matches TRBD1 (7 bases). Germline V gene sequence: CDR1 LGHNA, CDR2 YSLEER. The CDR3 has 17 amino acids. Trimming took off 0 bases at V and 6 bases at J, with 17 bases between the two ends. CDR3 sequence reads: CASSQDLDREVAGELFF. In DNA, the CDR3 is TGCGCCAGCAGCCAAGATCTTGACAGGGAGGTGGCCGGGGAGCTGTTTTTT.